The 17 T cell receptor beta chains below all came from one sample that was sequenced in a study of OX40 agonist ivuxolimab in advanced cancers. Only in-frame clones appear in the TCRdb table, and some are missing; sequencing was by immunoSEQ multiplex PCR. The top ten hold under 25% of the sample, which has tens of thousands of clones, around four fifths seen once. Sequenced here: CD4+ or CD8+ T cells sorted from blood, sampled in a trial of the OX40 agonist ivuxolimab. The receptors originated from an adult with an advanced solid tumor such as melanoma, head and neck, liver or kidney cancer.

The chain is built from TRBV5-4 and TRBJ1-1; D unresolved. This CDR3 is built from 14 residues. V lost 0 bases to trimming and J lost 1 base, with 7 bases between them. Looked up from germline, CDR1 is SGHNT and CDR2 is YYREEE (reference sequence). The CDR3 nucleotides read TGTGCCAGCAGCTTGGTGTCTTCGAACACTGAAGCTTTCTTT. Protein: CASSLVSSNTEAFF.

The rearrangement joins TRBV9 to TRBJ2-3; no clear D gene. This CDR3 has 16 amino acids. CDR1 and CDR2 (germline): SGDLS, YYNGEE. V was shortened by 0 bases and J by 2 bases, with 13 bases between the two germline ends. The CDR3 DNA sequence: TGTGCCAGCAGCGTAGGAGTAGTACGGCTCACAGATACGCAGTATTTT. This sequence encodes CASSVGVVRLTDTQYF. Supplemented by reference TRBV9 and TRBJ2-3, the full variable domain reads DSGVTQTPKHLITATGQRVTLRCSPRSGDLSVYWYQQSLDQGLQFLIQYYNGEERAKGNILERFSAQQFPDLHSELNLSSLELGDSALYFCASSVGVVRLTDTQYFGPGTRLTVL.

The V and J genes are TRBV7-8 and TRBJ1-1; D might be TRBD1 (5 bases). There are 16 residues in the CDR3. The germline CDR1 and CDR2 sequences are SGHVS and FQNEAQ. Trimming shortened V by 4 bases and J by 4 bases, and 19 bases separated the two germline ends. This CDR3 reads CASSSVSDLGGTEAFF. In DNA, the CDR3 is TGTGCCAGCAGCTCAGTATCGGACCTCGGGGGCACTGAAGCTTTCTTT. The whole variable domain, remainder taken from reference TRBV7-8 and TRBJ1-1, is GAGVSQSPRYKVAKRGQDVALRCDPISGHVSLFWYQQALGQGPEFLTYFQNEAQLDKSGLPSDRFFAERPEGSVSTLKIQRTQQEDSAVYLCASSSVSDLGGTEAFFGQGTRLTVV.

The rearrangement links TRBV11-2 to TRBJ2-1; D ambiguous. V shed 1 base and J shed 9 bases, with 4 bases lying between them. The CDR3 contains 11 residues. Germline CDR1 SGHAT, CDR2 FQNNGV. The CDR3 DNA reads TGTGCCAGCAGCTTAGCGGGTGAGCAGTTCTTC. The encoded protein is CASSLAGEQFF.

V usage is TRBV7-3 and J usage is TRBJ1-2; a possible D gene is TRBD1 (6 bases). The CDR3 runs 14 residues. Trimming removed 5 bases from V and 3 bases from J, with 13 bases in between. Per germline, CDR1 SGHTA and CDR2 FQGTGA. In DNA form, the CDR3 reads TGTGCCAGCAGCCCCGTCGCAGGGGACTATGGCTACACCTTC. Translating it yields CASSPVAGDYGYTF.

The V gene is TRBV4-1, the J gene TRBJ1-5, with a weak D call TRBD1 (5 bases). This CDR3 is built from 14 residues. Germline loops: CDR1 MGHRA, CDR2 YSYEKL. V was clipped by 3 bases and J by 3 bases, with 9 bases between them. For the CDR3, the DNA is TGCGCCAGCAGCCAGCCGACAGACAATCAGCCCCAGCATTTT. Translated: CASSQPTDNQPQHF.

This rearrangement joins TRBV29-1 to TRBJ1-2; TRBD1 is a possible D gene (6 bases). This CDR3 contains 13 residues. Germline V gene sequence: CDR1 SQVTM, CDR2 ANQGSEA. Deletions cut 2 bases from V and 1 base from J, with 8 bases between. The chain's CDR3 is CSVETGNNYGYTF. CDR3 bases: TGCAGCGTTGAAACAGGGAATAACTATGGCTACACCTTC.

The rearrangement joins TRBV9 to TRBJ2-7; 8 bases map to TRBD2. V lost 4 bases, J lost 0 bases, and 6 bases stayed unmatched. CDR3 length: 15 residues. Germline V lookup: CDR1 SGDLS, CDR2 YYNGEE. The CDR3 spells CASSPWGLDSYEQYF. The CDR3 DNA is TGTGCCAGCAGCCCCTGGGGACTAGACTCCTACGAGCAGTACTTC.

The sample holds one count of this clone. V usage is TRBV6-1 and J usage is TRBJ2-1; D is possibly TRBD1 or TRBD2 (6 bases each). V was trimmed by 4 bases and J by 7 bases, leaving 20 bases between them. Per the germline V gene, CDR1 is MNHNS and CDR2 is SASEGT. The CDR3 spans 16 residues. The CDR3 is CASSGGGGTLWNEQFF. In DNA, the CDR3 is TGTGCCAGCAGTGGAGGAGGGGGTACCCTTTGGAATGAGCAGTTCTTC.

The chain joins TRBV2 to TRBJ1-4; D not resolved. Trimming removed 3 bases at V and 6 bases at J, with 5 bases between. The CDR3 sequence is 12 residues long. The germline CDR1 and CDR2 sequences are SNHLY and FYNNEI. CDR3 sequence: CASSDSDEKLFF. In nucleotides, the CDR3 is TGTGCCAGCAGTGACTCGGATGAAAAACTGTTTTTT.

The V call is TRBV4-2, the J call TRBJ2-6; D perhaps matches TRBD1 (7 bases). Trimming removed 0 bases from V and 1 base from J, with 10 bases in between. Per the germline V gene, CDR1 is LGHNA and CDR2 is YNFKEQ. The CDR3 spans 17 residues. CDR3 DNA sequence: TGTGCCAGCAGCCAAGACCCAGGGGGGTCTGGGGCCAACGTCCTGACTTTC. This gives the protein CASSQDPGGSGANVLTF.

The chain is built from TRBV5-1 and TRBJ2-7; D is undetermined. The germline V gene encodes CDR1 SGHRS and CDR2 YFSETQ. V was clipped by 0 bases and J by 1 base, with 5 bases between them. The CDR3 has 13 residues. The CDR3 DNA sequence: TGCGCCAGCAGCTTGGCCACTTCCTACGAGCAGTACTTC. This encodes CASSLATSYEQYF.

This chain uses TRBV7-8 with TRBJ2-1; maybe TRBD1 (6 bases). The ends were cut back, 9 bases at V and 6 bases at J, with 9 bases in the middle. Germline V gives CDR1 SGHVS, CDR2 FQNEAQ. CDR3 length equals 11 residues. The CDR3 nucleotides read TGTGCCAGTAAACAGGGCAATGAGCAGTTCTTC. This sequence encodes CASKQGNEQFF.

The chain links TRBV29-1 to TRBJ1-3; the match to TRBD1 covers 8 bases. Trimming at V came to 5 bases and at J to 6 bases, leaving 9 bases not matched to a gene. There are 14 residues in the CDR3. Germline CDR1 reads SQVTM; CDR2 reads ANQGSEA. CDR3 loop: CSVRYQGAENTIYF. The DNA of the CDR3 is TGCAGCGTTAGATACCAGGGGGCCGAAAACACCATATATTTT.

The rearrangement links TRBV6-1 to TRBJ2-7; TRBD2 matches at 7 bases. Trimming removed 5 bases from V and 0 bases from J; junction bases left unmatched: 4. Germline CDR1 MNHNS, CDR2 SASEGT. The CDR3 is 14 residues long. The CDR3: CASSPLAASYEQYF. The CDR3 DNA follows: TGTGCCAGCAGTCCCCTAGCGGCCTCCTACGAGCAGTACTTC.

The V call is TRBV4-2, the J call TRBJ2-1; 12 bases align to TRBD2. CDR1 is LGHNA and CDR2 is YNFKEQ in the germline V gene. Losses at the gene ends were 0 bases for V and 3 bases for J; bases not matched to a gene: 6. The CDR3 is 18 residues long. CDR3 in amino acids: CASSQDASGGDRYNEQFF. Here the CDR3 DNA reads TGTGCCAGCAGCCAAGATGCTAGCGGGGGGGACCGCTACAATGAGCAGTTCTTC.

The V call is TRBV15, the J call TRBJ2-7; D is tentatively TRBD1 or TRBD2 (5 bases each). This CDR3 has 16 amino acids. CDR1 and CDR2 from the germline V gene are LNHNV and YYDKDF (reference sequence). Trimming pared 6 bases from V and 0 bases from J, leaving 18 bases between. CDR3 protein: CATSMGEQVLSYEQYF. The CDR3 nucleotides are TGTGCCACCAGTATGGGAGAACAGGTCCTCTCCTACGAGCAGTACTTC.